The 8 T cell receptor beta chains reported below all come from one sample, sequenced in a study of regulatory T cells in long-lasting Graves disease. As to time point: newly diagnosed GD, antithyroid drugs for less than 3 months. The TCR library was prepared using RNA isolated from PBMCs. Through Arm-PCR of CDR3 regions and iRepertoire HTBI primers, TCR beta libraries were built. TCRdb re-called the multiplex PCR reads through MiXCR, storing one row per CDR3 protein. The sample includes about 540,000 distinct CDR3 sequences, roughly 13% of them seen just once. These sequences were also reported in another study, on T cells in Graves' hyperthyroidism and ophthalmopathy.

The sequenced sample was peripheral blood mononuclear cells (PBMCs), obtained at new diagnosis, from a patient treated with antithyroid drugs. All receptors come from a man aged 30-40 years with Graves disease.

This clonotype has a count of ten or more. The chain links TRBV7-8 to TRBJ2-4, with 9 bases fitting TRBD1. Germline loops: CDR1 SGHVS, CDR2 FQNEAQ. The V segment lost 5 bases and the J segment 0 bases; nucleotides outside the gene matches: 5. CDR3 size: 16 residues. The CDR3 here is CASSANRGRAKNIQYF. The CDR3 nucleotides are TGTGCCAGCAGCGCGAACAGGGGGCGAGCCAAAAACATTCAGTACTTC.

The chain employs TRBV7-3 and TRBJ1-1; tentatively, D is TRBD1 (6 bases). The germline CDR1 and CDR2 sequences are SGHTA and FQGTGA. This CDR3 has 17 residues. V lost 5 bases and J 0 bases, leaving 19 bases between the germline ends. Written as DNA, the CDR3 is TGTGCCAGCAGCCCCTTTCCGGGGGGCGCATTGAACACTGAAGCTTTCTTT. Amino acids: CASSPFPGGALNTEAFF.

This clonotype was detected many times. The CDR3 DNA follows: TGTGCCAGCAGAACAGGGGGCGCAGGCTCCTATAATTCACCCCTCCACTTT. Protein sequence: CASRTGGAGSYNSPLHF. The chain links TRBV2 to TRBJ1-6; TRBD1 aligns across 9 bases. Germline CDR1 reads SNHLY; CDR2 reads FYNNEI. J was trimmed by 0 bases and V by 6 bases; bases with no gene match: 6. The CDR3 extends over 17 amino acids.

This clonotype was observed many times. Germline is not matched at one junction end, which may reflect a read error. The rearrangement joins TRBV2 to TRBJ2-7; no definite D call. Per germline, CDR1 SNHLY and CDR2 FYNNEI. This CDR3 has 13 residues. This CDR3 is CASSEDSTIGQCF. In DNA, the CDR3 is TGTGCCAGCAGTGAAGATAGTACGATAGGGCAGTGCTTC.

The table lists this clonotype with many counts. The V gene is TRBV24-1, the J gene TRBJ2-5; 8 positions agree with TRBD1. The CDR3 covers 14 residues. V trimming: 5 bases; J trimming: 4 bases; junction bases outside the gene matches: 5. The V gene's germline CDR1 is KGHDR and CDR2 SFDVKD. This chain's CDR3 is CATSAQTGVETQYF. DNA for the CDR3: TGTGCCACCAGTGCCCAGACAGGGGTAGAGACCCAGTACTTC.

This clonotype was seen at least ten times. The chain has TRBV15 and TRBJ2-3; perhaps TRBD2 as D (6 bases). Germline values: CDR1 LNHNV, CDR2 YYDKDF (reference sequence). V was clipped by 1 base and J by 2 bases, with 16 bases between them. CDR3 length: 17 residues. CDR3 in DNA: TGTGCCACCAGCAGAGTTGGGGTAGCGGAGATCACAGATACGCAGTATTTT. Its protein product is CATSRVGVAEITDTQYF.

Of note for this clonotype: A much larger clone lies a single base off, so this may be a read error. The gene calls are TRBV20-1 and TRBJ1-5; D gene uncertain. V was cut by 5 bases and J by 2 bases, with 7 bases left in between. CDR3 size: 12 residues. The germline V gene encodes CDR1 DFQATT and CDR2 SNEGSKA (reference sequence). The CDR3 bases are TGCAGTGCTTCGGACGGCAATCAGCCCCAGCATTTT. Protein sequence: CSASDGNQPQHF.

This clonotype was seen repeatedly, ten times or more. The CDR3 region is CASSSDTGEGIGNYGYTF. The CDR3 coding sequence is TGTGCCAGCAGCTCCGATACAGGGGAAGGGATCGGTAACTATGGCTACACCTTC. The rearrangement links TRBV7-9 to TRBJ1-2, with 7 bases lining up with TRBD1. CDR1 and CDR2 (germline): SEHNR, FQNEAQ (reference sequence). The ends lost 4 bases at V and 1 base at J; junction bases unmatched: 15. This CDR3 is built from 18 residues.